The 6 T cell receptor beta chains reported below all come from one sample, sequenced in a study of blood T cell repertoires in COVID-19. Measured with immunoSEQ multiplex PCR; TCRdb has only the in-frame clones, and not every one. Among about 93,000 clones listed, 65% to 90% were seen once. Sequencing was carried out using peripheral blood. These receptors were taken from a woman of 80 years or more with acute or convalescent COVID-19.

V and J are TRBV24-1 and TRBJ2-1; D may be TRBD1 (5 bases). CDR1 is KGHDR and CDR2 is SFDVKD in the germline V gene. Trimming shortened V by 11 bases and J by 8 bases, and 15 bases separated the two germline ends. This CDR3 is 12 amino acids long. As DNA, the CDR3 is TGTGCCATCTGGGATGGGGCCCATGAGCAGTTCTTC. It is translated as CAIWDGAHEQFF.

The V and J genes are TRBV6-5 and TRBJ1-3, with D uncertain. The germline V gene encodes CDR1 MNHEY and CDR2 SVGAGI. Trimming stripped 0 bases from V and 0 bases from J, with 9 bases between. This CDR3 comprises 16 residues. The chain's CDR3 is CASSYSVRNSGNTIYF. CDR3 nucleotide sequence: TGTGCCAGCAGTTACTCGGTGCGTAACTCTGGAAACACCATATATTTT.

V gene TRBV2 combines with J gene TRBJ1-2; no clear D gene. The V gene's germline CDR1 is SNHLY and CDR2 FYNNEI. This CDR3 spans 13 amino acids. The germline V and J ends were trimmed by 4 bases and 6 bases, with 12 bases remaining between them. The CDR3 sequence is CASSGGSWDGYTF. CDR3 bases: TGTGCCAGCAGTGGAGGGTCCTGGGATGGCTACACCTTC.

This clone appeared a single time. Sequence at one end of the junction differs from germline and may be a read error. J is TRBJ1-1 and V is TRBV12-5; perhaps TRBD1 as D (5 bases). The CDR3 is made up of 13 amino acids. Germline lookup yields CDR1 LGHNT and CDR2 FRNRAP. CDR3 sequence: CASGLAPGQRKEF. The DNA for the CDR3 is TGTGCTAGTGGTTTGGCACCCGGACAAAGGAAAGAGTTT.

The chain uses TRBV3-1 (or the pseudogene TRBV3-2) and TRBJ2-7; a weak D match, TRBD1 (7 bases). The CDR3 runs to 13 residues. Trimming cost V 2 bases and J 6 bases, with 11 bases left between them. Per germline, CDR1 LGHDT and CDR2 YNNKEL (reference sequence). CDR3 coding DNA: TGTGCCAGCAGCCAACACAGGGGAGGCGAGCAGTACTTC. This sequence encodes CASSQHRGGEQYF.

CDR3 residues: CSVEVDRTPDKQYF. Here the CDR3 DNA reads TGCAGCGTTGAAGTGGATCGGACACCCGACAAGCAGTACTTC. The genes are TRBV29-1 and TRBJ2-7; the D gene is possibly TRBD1 (5 bases). The germline gives CDR1 SQVTM, CDR2 ANQGSEA. The CDR3 is made up of 14 amino acids. The V and J ends lost 1 base and 8 bases respectively, with 18 bases between them.